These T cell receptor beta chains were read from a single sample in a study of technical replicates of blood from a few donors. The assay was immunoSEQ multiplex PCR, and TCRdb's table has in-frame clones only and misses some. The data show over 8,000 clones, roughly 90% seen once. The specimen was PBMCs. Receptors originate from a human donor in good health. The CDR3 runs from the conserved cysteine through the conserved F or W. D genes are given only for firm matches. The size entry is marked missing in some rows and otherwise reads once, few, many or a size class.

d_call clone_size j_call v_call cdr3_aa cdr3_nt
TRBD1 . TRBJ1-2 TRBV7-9 CASSPTFFTLTGTNGYTF TGTGCCAGCAGCCCGACCTTTTTCACGCTGACAGGGACGAATGGCTACACCTTC
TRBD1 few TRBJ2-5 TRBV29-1 CSVAGTVQETQYF TGCAGCGTTGCTGGGACAGTTCAAGAGACCCAGTACTTC
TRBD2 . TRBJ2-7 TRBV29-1 CSVGAVAGGPSSYEQYF TGCAGCGTTGGAGCGGTAGCGGGAGGACCCAGCTCCTACGAGCAGTACTTC
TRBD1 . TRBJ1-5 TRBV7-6 CASSLQTGGNQPQHF TGTGCCAGCAGCTTACAGACAGGGGGCAATCAGCCCCAGCATTTT
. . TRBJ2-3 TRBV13 CASSQRTSTDTQYF TGTGCCAGCAGCCAACGGACTAGCACAGATACGCAGTATTTT
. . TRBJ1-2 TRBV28 CASRTPGGDKYGYTF TGTGCCAGCAGGACCCCGGGGGGGGATAAATATGGCTACACCTTC
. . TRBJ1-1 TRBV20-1 CSVKGITEAFF TGCAGTGTCAAGGGGATTACTGAAGCTTTCTTT
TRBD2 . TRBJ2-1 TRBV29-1 CSVESGSSYNEQFF TGCAGCGTCGAAAGCGGGAGTTCCTACAATGAGCAGTTCTTC
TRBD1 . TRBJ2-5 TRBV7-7 CASSPDRVGETQYF TGTGCCAGCAGCCCGGACAGGGTTGGAGAGACCCAGTACTTC
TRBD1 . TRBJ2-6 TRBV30 CAWEQGAGANVLTF TGTGCCTGGGAGCAGGGGGCTGGGGCCAACGTCCTGACTTTC
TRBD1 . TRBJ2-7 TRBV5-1 CASSFGAGGFYEQYF TGCGCCAGCAGCTTTGGGGCAGGGGGTTTCTACGAGCAGTACTTC
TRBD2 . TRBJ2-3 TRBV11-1 CASSLGLAGGVWTDTQYF TGTGCCAGCAGCTTAGGACTAGCGGGAGGGGTGTGGACAGATACGCAGTATTTT
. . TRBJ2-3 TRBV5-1 CASSTGTAGFGSRSTDTQYF TGCGCCAGCAGCACGGGGACAGCCGGATTCGGGAGTAGAAGCACAGATACGCAGTATTTT
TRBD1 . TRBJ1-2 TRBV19 CASSIGRGQGKDYGYTF TGTGCCAGTAGTATAGGGCGCGGACAGGGGAAAGACTATGGCTACACCTTC
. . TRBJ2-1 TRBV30 CAWGPGLAGGNEQFF TGTGCCTGGGGACCTGGACTAGCAGGGGGCAATGAGCAGTTCTTC
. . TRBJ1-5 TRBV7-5 CVRSRLGNQPQHF TGTGTCAGAAGCCGGTTGGGCAATCAGCCCCAGCATTTT
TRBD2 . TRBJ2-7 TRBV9 CASSEGLAGSYEQYF TGTGCCAGCAGCGAAGGACTAGCGGGTTCCTACGAGCAGTACTTC
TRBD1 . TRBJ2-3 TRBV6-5 CASSLTGVGDTQYF TGTGCCAGCAGTTTGACAGGGGTAGGGGATACGCAGTATTTT
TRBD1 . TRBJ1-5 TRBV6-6 CASSTGTGDQPQHF TGTGCCAGCAGCACCGGGACAGGGGACCAGCCCCAGCATTTT
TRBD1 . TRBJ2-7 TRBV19 CASSTMTGATYEQYF TGTGCCAGTAGTACTATGACAGGGGCCACCTACGAGCAGTACTTC
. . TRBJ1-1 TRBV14 CASSQRTEGRGTEAFF TGTGCCAGCAGCCAAAGGACCGAAGGGAGGGGCACTGAAGCTTTCTTT
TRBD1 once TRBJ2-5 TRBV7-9 CASSSQGPGETQYF TGTGCCAGCAGTTCACAGGGGCCGGGGGAGACCCAGTACTTC
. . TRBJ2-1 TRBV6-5 CASSLSSSDEQFF TGTGCCAGCAGCCTATCCTCTTCGGATGAGCAGTTCTTC
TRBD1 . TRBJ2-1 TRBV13 CASSLPHRGNWDEQFF TGTGCCAGCAGCCTCCCCCACAGGGGTAATTGGGATGAGCAGTTCTTC
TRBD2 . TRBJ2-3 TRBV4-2 CASSPQSVAGTDTQYF TGTGCCAGCAGCCCCCAGTCGGTAGCGGGAACAGATACGCAGTATTTT
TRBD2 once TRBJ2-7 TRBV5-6 CASSPGTNYEQYF TGTGCCAGCAGCCCCGGGACTAACTACGAGCAGTACTTC
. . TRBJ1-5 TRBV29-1 CSVVQDSNQPQHF TGCAGCGTTGTACAGGATAGCAATCAGCCCCAGCATTTT
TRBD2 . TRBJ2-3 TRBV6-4 CASRRLAGTTDTQYF TGTGCCAGCAGACGACTAGCGGGAACGACAGATACGCAGTATTTT
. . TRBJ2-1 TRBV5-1 CASSSLSGSYNEQFF TGCGCCAGCAGCTCCCTTAGCGGCTCCTACAATGAGCAGTTCTTC
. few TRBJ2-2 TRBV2 CASSDPQENTGELFF TGTGCCAGCAGTGACCCACAAGAGAACACCGGGGAGCTGTTTTTT
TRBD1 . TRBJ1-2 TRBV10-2 CASSTGTVTLYGYTF TGCGCCAGTAGCACCGGGACAGTCACCCTCTATGGCTACACCTTC
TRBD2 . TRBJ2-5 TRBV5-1 CASSRTGGQETQYF TGCGCCAGCAGCCGCACGGGGGGGCAAGAGACCCAGTACTTC
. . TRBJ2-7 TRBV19 CASSMSGESYEQYF TGTGCCAGTAGTATGTCGGGGGAATCCTACGAGCAGTACTTC
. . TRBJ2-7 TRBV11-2 CASSLGGPGSSYEQYF TGTGCCAGCAGCTTAGGTGGCCCGGGGAGCTCCTACGAGCAGTACTTC
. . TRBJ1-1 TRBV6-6 CASSYSRSIEAFF TGTGCCAGCAGTTACTCGCGGTCCATAGAAGCTTTCTTT
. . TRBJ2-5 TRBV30 CAWRRQAQETQYF TGTGCCTGGAGGAGACAGGCCCAAGAGACCCAGTACTTC
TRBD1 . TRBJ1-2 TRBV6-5 CASSQPTGSADGYTF TGTGCCAGCAGTCAACCGACAGGGAGCGCCGATGGCTACACCTTC
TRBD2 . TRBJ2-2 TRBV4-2 CASSQGGSGGGELFF TGTGCCAGCAGCCAAGGCGGGAGTGGAGGCGGGGAGCTGTTTTTT
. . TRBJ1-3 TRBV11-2 CASSLEGARGSGNTIYF TGTGCCAGCAGCTTAGAGGGGGCCAGGGGATCTGGAAACACCATATATTTT
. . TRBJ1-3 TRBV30 CAWSPPSSGSGNTIYF TGTGCCTGGAGTCCCCCCTCCTCAGGCTCTGGAAACACCATATATTTT
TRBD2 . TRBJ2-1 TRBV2 CASSRDYHNEQFF TGTGCCAGCAGTAGGGACTACCACAATGAGCAGTTCTTC
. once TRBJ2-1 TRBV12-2 CASRLAGTGTSGRNEQFF TGTGCAAGTCGCTTAGCGGGAACCGGGACTAGCGGGAGAAATGAGCAGTTCTTC
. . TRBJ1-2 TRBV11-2 CASSALRRAGRDVDYGYTF TGTGCCAGCAGCGCCCTTCGTAGAGCAGGTCGGGATGTCGACTATGGCTACACCTTC
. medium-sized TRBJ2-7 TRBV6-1 CASSDLAGEGHEQYF TGTGCCAGCAGTGATTTAGCAGGGGAAGGCCACGAGCAGTACTTC
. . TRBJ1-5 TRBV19 CASSISPNQPQHF TGTGCCAGTAGTATATCCCCAAATCAGCCCCAGCATTTT
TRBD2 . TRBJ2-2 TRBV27 CASRVLAGDTGELFF TGTGCCAGCAGAGTACTAGCGGGAGACACCGGGGAGCTGTTTTTT
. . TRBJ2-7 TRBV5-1 CASGDPQSSYEQYF TGCGCCAGCGGAGATCCCCAAAGCTCCTACGAGCAGTACTTC
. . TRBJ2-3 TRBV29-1 CSVVLPDTQYF TGCAGCGTTGTACTACCAGATACGCAGTATTTT
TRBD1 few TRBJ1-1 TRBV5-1 CASSQGAQGTEAFF TGCGCCAGCAGCCAGGGGGCGCAGGGCACTGAAGCTTTCTTT
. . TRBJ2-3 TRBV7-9 CASSLAGGTDTQYF TGTGCCAGCAGCTTAGCGGGAGGCACAGATACGCAGTATTTT
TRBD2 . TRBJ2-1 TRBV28 CASSSTSGRNEQFF TGTGCCAGCAGTTCAACTAGCGGGAGGAATGAGCAGTTCTTC
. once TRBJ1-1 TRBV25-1 CASSEDGQGGTEAFF TGTGCCAGCAGTGAAGACGGGCAGGGCGGCACTGAAGCTTTCTTT
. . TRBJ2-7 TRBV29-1 CSVESGGSYEQYF TGCAGCGTTGAATCCGGGGGTTCCTACGAGCAGTACTTC
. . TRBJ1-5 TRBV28 CATTVRANNQPQHF TGTGCCACCACGGTCAGGGCCAACAATCAGCCCCAGCATTTT
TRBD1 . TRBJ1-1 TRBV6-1 CASSVKQGAGTEAFF TGTGCCAGCAGTGTTAAGCAGGGGGCAGGAACTGAAGCTTTCTTT
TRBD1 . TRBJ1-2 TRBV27 CASSLTGGIGYTF TGTGCCAGCAGTTTAACAGGGGGGATTGGCTACACCTTC
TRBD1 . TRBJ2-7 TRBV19 CASSPLDVTGGLHEQYF TGTGCCAGTAGTCCACTCGACGTGACAGGGGGTCTCCACGAGCAGTACTTC
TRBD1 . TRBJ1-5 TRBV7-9 CASSSPTGDSNQPQHF TGTGCCAGCAGCTCCCCGACAGGGGACTCCAATCAGCCCCAGCATTTT
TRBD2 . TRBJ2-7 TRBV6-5 CASRPTSGSYEQYF TGTGCCAGCAGGCCTACTAGCGGGAGCTACGAGCAGTACTTC